This T cell receptor (beta chain) derives from a study of blood T cell repertoires in COVID-19. The protocol was immunoSEQ multiplex PCR, while the TCRdb copy is restricted to in-frame clones and leaves out a portion. The data show under 200,000 clones, around three quarters seen once. There are a few counts of this clone. Germline values: CDR1 LGHNA, CDR2 YSLEER. The length of the CDR3 is 18 residues. V dropped 3 bases and J dropped 8; count of bases not matched to a gene: 14. The origin of this receptor is a man between 65 and 79 years old with active or convalescent COVID-19. The sample was peripheral blood. V is TRBV4-3 and J is TRBJ2-1; 12 positions match TRBD2. In DNA, the CDR3 is TGCGCCAGCAGCCATCCCCGACTAGCGGGGGAGATAGTCGATGAGCAGTTCTTC. Protein product: CASSHPRLAGEIVDEQFF.